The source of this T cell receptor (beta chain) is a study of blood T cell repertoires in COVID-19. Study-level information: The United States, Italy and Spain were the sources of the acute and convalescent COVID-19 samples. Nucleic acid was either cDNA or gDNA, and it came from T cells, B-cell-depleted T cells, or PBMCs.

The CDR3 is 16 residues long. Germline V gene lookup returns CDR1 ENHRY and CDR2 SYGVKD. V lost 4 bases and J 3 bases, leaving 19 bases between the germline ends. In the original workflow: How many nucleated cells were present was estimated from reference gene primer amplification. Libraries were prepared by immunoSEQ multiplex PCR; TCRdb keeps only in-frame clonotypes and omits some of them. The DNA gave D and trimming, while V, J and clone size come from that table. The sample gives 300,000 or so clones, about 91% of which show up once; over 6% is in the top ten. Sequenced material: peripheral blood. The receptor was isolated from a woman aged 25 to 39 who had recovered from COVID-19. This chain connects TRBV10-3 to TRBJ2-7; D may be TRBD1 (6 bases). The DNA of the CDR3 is TGTGCCATCAGTGGATCCCGGGACACAACCCGCTACGAGCAGTACTTC. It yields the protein CAISGSRDTTRYEQYF.